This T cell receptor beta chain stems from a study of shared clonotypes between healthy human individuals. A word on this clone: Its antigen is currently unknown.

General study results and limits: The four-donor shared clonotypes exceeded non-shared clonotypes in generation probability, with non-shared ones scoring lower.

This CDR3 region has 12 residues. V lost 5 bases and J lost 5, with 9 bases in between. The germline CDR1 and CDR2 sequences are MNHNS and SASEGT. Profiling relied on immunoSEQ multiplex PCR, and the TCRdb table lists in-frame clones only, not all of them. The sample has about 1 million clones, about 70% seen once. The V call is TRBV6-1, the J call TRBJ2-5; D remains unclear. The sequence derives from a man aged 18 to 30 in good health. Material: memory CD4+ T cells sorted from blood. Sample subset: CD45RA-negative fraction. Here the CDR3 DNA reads TGTGCCAGCAGTCTCGGGTGGGAGACCCAGTACTTC. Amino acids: CASSLGWETQYF.